This entry features one TCR beta chain sequence. The data are from a study of blood T cell repertoires in COVID-19. Authors' processing steps: Nucleated cell number was recorded as an estimate derived from reference gene primer amplification. The table came from immunoSEQ multiplex PCR; TCRdb's copy has only in-frame clones and leaves some out. For V, J and clone size, that table is used; D and trimming come from the DNA. The sample comprises more than 200,000 clones, 80% of which are singletons, and around 4% rests with the top ten. Participants' own reports of clinical history determined their cohort assignment. The germline CDR1 and CDR2 sequences are SGHTA and FQGNSA. The CDR3 loop spans 15 amino acids. The V end was cut by 3 bases, the J end by 0 bases, with 10 bases between.

Sequencing was done on a sample of PBMCs or T cells enriched from blood (not recorded which). J is TRBJ2-3 and V is TRBV7-2; possibly TRBD1 for D (6 bases). The clonotype comes from a man between 25 and 39 years old with acute COVID-19. CDR3 coding DNA: TGTGCCAGCAGCTTTCAACAGGGCAGCACAGATACGCAGTATTTT. Protein sequence: CASSFQQGSTDTQYF. Full variable domain (missing parts from reference TRBV7-2 and TRBJ2-3): GAGVSQSPSNKVTEKGKDVELRCDPISGHTALYWYRQSLGQGLEFLIYFQGNSAPDKSGLPSDRFSAERTGGSVSTLTIQRTQQEDSAVYLCASSFQQGSTDTQYFGPGTRLTVL.